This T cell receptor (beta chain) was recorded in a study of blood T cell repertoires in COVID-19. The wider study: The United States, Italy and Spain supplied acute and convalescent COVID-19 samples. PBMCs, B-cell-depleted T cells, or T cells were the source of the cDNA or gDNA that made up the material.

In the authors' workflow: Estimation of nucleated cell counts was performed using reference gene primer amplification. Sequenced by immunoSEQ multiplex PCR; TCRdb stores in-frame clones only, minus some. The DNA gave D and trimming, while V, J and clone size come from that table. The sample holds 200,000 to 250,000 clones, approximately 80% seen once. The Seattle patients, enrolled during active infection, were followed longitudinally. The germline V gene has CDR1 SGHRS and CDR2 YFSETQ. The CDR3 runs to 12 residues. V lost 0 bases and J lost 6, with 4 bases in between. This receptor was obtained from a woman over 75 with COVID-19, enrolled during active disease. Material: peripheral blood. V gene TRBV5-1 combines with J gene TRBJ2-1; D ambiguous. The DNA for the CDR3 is TGCGCCAGCAGCTTGGGAGTCAATGAGCAGTTCTTC. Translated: CASSLGVNEQFF.